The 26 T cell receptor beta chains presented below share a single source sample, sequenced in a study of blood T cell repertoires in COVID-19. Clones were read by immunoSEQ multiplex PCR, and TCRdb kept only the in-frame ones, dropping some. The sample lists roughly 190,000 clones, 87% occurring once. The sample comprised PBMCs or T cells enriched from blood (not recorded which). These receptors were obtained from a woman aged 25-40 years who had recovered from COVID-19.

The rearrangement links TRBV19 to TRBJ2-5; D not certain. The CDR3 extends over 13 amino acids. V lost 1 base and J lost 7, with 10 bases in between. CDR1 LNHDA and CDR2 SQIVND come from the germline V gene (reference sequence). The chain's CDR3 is CASSIGLDGTQYF. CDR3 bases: TGTGCCAGTAGTATAGGCCTAGATGGGACCCAGTACTTC. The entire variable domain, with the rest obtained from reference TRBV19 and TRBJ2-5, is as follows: DGGITQSPKYLFRKEGQNVTLSCEQNLNHDAMYWYRQDPGQGLRLIYYSQIVNDFQKGDIAEGYSVSREKKESFPLTVTSAQKNPTAFYLCASSIGLDGTQYFGPGTRLLVL.

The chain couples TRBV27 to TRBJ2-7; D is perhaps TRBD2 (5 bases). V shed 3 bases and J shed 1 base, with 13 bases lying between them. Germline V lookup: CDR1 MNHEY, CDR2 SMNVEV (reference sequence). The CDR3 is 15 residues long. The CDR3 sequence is CASSFEGSPSYEQYF. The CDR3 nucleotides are TGTGCCAGCAGTTTCGAGGGAAGCCCGTCCTACGAGCAGTACTTC.

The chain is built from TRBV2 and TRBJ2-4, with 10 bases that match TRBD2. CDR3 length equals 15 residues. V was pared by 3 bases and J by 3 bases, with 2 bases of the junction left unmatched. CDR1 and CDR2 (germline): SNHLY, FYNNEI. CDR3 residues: CASSEIAGGKNIQYF. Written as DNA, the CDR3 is TGTGCCAGCAGTGAGATAGCGGGAGGCAAAAACATTCAGTACTTC.

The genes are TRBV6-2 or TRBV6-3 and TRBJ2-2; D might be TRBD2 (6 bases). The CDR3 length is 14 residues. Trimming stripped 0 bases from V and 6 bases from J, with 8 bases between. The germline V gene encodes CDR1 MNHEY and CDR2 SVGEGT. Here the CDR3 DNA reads TGTGCCAGCAGTTACTCGCGGGGATCCGGGGAGCTGTTTTTT. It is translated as CASSYSRGSGELFF.

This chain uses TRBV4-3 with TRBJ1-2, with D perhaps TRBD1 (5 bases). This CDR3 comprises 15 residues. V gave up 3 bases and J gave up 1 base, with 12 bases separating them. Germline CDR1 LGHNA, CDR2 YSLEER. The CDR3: CASSHVKGINYGYTF. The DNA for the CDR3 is TGCGCCAGCAGCCACGTGAAGGGGATTAACTATGGCTACACCTTC.

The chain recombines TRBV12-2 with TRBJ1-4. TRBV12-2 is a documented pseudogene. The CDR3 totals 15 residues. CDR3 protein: CASRCAGCSKEKLFF. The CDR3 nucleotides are TGTGCAAGTCGCTGCGCGGGCTGTTCTAAAGAAAAACTGTTTTTT.

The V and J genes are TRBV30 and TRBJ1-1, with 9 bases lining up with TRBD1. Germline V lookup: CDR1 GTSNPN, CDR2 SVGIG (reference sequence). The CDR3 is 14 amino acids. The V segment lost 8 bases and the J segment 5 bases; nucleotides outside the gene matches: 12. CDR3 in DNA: TGTGCCGGCTTATTACAGGGGGCGAGGACTGAAGCTTTCTTT. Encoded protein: CAGLLQGARTEAFF.

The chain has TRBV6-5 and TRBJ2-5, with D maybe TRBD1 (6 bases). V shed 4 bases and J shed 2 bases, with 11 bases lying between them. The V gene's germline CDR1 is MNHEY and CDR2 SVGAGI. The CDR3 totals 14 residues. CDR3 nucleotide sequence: TGTGCCAGCAGTTTCAGGGGCGGGCAAGAGACCCAGTACTTC. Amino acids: CASSFRGGQETQYF.

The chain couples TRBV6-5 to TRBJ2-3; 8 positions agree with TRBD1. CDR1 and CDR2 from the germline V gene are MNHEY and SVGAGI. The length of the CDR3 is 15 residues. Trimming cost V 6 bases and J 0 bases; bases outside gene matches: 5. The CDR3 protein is CASRLDRASTDTQYF. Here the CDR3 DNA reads TGTGCCAGCAGGCTGGACAGGGCTAGCACAGATACGCAGTATTTT.

For the CDR3, the DNA is TGTGCCAGCAGGCGGGACTTAGCACGCAATCAGCCCCAGCATTTT. It codes for CASRRDLARNQPQHF. The chain uses TRBV6-5 and TRBJ1-5; tentatively, D is TRBD1 (5 bases). CDR3 length: 15 amino acids. V was cut by 6 bases and J by 2 bases, with 14 bases left in between. CDR1 is MNHEY, CDR2 SVGAGI, per germline.

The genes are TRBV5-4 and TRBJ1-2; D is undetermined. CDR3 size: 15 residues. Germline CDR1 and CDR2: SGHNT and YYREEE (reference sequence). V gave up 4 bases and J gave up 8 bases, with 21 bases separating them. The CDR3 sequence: CASSTPEALVWGYTF. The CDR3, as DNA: TGTGCCAGCAGCACTCCGGAGGCCCTGGTGTGGGGCTACACCTTC.

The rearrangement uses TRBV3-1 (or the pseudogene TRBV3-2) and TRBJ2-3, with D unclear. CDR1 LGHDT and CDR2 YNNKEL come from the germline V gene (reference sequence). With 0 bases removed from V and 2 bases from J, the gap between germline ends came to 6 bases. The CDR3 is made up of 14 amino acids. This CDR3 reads CASSQDTNTDTQYF. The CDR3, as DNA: TGTGCCAGCAGCCAAGATACAAACACAGATACGCAGTATTTT.

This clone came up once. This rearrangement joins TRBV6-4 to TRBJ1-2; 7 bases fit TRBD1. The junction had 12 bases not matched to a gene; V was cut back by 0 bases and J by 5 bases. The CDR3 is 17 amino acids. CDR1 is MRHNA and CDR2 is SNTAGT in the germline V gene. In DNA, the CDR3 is TGTGCCAGCAGTGACTCCTCGACAGGGAAGGCGGTGTATGGCTACACCTTC. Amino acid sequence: CASSDSSTGKAVYGYTF.

CDR3 coding DNA: TGTGCCAGCAGCCCGGACAGGGGGGATACTGAAGCTTTCTTT. Residues: CASSPDRGDTEAFF. This chain links TRBV7-2 with TRBJ1-1, with TRBD1 matching over 10 bases. The germline V gene encodes CDR1 SGHTA and CDR2 FQGNSA. V was pared by 5 bases and J by 5 bases, with 5 bases of the junction left unmatched. The CDR3 has 14 residues.

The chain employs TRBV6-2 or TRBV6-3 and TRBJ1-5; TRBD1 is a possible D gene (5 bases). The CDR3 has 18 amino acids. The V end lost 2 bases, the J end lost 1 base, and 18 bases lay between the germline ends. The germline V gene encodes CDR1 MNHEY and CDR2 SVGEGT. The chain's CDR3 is CASSYRQGGLGSNQPQHF. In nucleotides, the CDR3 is TGTGCCAGCAGTTACAGGCAGGGTGGCCTTGGGAGCAATCAGCCCCAGCATTTT.

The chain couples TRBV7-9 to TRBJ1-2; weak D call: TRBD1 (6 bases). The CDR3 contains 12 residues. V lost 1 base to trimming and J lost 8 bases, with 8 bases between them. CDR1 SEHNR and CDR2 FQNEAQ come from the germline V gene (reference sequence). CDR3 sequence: CASSLGDRGYTF. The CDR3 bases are TGTGCCAGCAGCTTAGGAGACAGGGGCTACACCTTC.

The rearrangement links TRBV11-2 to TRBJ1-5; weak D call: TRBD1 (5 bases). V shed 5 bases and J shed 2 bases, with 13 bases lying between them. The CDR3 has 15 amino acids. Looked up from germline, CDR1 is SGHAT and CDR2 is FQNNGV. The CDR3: CASSITGVGNQPQHF. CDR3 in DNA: TGTGCCAGCAGCATTACAGGAGTAGGCAATCAGCCCCAGCATTTT.

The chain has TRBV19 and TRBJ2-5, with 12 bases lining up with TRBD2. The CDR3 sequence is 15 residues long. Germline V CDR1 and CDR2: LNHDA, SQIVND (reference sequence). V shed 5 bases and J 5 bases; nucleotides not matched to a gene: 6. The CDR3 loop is CASSFGTSGLETQYF. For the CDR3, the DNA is TGTGCCAGTAGTTTCGGGACTAGCGGGTTGGAGACCCAGTACTTC.

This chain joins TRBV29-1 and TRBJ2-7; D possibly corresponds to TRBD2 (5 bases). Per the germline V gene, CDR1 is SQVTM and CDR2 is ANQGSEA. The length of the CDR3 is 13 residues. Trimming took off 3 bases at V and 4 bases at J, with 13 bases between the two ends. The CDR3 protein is CSVDSGIGYEQYF. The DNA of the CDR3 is TGCAGCGTTGATTCGGGGATCGGGTACGAGCAGTACTTC.

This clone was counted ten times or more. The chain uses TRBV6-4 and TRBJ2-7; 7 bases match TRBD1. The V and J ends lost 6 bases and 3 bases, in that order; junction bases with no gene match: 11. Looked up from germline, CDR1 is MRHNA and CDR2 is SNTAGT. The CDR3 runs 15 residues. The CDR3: CASSGRTGKVYEQYF. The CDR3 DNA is TGTGCCAGCAGCGGACGGACAGGTAAAGTCTACGAGCAGTACTTC.

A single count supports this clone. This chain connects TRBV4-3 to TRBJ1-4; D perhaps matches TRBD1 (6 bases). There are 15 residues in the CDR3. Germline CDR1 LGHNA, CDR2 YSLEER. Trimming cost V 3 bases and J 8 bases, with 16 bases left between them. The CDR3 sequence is CASSQNPGVGEKLFF. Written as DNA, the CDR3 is TGCGCCAGCAGCCAGAATCCAGGGGTAGGGGAAAAACTGTTTTTT.

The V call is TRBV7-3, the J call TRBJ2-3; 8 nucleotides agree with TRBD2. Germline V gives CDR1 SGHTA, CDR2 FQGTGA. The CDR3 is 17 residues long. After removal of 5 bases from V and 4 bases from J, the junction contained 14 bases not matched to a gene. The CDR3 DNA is TGTGCCAGCAGCAACCTCTCCGGGGGGGCCCGGGCAGATACGCAGTATTTT. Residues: CASSNLSGGARADTQYF.

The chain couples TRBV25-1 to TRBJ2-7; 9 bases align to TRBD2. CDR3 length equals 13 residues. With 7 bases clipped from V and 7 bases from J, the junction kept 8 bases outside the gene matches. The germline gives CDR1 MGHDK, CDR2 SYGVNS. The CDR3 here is CASTLAGVGEQYF. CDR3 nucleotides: TGTGCCAGCACTTTAGCGGGAGTGGGGGAGCAGTACTTC.

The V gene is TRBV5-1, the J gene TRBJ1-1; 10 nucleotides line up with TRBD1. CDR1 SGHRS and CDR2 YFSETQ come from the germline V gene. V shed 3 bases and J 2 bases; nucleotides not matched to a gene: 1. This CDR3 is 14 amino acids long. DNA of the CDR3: TGCGCCAGCAGCTGGGACAGGGGCAACACTGAAGCTTTCTTT. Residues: CASSWDRGNTEAFF.

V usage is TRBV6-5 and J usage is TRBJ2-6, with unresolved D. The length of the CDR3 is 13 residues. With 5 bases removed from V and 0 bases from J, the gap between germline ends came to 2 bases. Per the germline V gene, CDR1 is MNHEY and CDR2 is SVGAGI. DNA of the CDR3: TGTGCCAGCAGTCGCTCTGGGGCCAACGTCCTGACTTTC. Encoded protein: CASSRSGANVLTF.

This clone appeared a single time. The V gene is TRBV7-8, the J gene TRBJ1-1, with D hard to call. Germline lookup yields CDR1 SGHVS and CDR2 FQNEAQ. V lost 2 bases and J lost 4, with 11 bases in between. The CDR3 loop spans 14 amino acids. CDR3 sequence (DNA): TGTGCCAGCAGCTTAAGAGGGTCGGGCACTGAAGCTTTCTTT. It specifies CASSLRGSGTEAFF. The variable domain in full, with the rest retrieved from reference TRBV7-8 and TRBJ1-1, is GAGVSQSPRYKVAKRGQDVALRCDPISGHVSLFWYQQALGQGPEFLTYFQNEAQLDKSGLPSDRFFAERPEGSVSTLKIQRTQQEDSAVYLCASSLRGSGTEAFFGQGTRLTVV.